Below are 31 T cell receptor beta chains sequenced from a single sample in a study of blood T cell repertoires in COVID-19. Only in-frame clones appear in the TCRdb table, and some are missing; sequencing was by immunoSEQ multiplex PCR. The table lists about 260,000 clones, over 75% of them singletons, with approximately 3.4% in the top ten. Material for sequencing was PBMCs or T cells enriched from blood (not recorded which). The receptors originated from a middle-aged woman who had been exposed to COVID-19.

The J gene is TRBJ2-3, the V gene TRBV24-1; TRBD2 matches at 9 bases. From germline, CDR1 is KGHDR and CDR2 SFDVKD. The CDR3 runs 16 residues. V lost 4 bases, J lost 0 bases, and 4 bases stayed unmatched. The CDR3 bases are TGTGCCACCAGTGACCCTAGCGGGACTAGCACAGATACGCAGTATTTT. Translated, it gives CATSDPSGTSTDTQYF.

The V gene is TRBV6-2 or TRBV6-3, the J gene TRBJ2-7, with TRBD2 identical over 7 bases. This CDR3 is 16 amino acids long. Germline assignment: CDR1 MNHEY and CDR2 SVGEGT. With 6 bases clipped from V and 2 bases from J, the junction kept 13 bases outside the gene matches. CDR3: CASSSPDWDYTYEQYV. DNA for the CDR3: TGTGCCAGCAGCTCCCCAGACTGGGACTATACCTACGAGCAGTACGTC.

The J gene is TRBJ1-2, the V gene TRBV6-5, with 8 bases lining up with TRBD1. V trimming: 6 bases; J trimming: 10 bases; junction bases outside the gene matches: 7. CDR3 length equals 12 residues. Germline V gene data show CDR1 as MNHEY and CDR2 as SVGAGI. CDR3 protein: CASSSRTGHYTF. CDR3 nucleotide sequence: TGTGCCAGCAGCTCTCGGACAGGGCACTACACCTTC.

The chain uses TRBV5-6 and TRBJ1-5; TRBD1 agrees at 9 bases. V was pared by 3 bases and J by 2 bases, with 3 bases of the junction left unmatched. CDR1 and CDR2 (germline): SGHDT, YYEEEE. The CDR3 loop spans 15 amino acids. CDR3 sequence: CASSSRTGGNQPQHF. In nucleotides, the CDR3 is TGTGCCAGCAGCTCCCGGACAGGGGGCAATCAGCCCCAGCATTTT.

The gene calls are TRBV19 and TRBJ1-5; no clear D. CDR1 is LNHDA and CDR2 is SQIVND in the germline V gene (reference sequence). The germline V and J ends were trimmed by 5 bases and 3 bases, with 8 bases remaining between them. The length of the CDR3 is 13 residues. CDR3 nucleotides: TGTGCCAGTAGTCGGGTAGCCAATCAGCCCCAGCATTTT. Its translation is CASSRVANQPQHF.

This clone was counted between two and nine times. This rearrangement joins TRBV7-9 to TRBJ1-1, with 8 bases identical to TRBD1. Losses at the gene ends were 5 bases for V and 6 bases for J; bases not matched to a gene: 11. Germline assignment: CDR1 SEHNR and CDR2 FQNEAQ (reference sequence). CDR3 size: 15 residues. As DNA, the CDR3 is TGTGCCAGCAGCCGAACTTGGCAGGGGGCCTCTGAAGCTTTCTTT. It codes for CASSRTWQGASEAFF. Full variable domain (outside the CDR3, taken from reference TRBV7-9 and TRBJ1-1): DTGVSQNPRHKITKRGQNVTFRCDPISEHNRLYWYRQTLGQGPEFLTYFQNEAQLEKSRLLSDRFSAERPKGSFSTLEIQRTEQGDSAMYLCASSRTWQGASEAFFGQGTRLTVV.

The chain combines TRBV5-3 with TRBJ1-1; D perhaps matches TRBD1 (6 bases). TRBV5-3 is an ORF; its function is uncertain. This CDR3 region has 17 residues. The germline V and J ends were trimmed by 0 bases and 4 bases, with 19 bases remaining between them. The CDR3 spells CARSLGYDRTALTEAFF. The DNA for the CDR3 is TGTGCCAGAAGCTTGGGGTATGACAGGACGGCGCTCACTGAAGCTTTCTTT.

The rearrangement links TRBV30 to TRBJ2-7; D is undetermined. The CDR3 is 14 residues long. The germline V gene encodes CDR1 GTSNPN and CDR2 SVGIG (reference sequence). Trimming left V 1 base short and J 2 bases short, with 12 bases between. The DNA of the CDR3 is TGTGCCTGGAGTGAAACGAGGCTTGCCTACGAGCAGTACTTC. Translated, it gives CAWSETRLAYEQYF.

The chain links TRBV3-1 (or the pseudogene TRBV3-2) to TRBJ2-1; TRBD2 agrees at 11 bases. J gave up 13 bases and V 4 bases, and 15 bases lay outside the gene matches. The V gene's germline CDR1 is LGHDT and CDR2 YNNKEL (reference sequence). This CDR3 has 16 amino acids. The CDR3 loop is CASSRSSGRPQTPQFF. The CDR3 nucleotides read TGTGCCAGCAGCCGCTCTAGCGGGAGGCCCCAAACCCCCCAGTTCTTC.

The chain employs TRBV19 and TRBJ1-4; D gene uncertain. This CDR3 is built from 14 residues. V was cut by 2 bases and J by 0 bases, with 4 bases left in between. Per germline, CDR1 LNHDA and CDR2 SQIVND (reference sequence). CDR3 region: CASSIRATNEKLFF. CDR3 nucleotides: TGTGCCAGTAGTATACGCGCAACTAATGAAAAACTGTTTTTT. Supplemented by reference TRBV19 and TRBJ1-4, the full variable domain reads DGGITQSPKYLFRKEGQNVTLSCEQNLNHDAMYWYRQDPGQGLRLIYYSQIVNDFQKGDIAEGYSVSREKKESFPLTVTSAQKNPTAFYLCASSIRATNEKLFFGSGTQLSVL.

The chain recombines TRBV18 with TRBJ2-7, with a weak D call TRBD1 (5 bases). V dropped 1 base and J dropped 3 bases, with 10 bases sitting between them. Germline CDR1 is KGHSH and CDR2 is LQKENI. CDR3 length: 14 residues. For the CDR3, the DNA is TGTGCCAGCTCACCACAGGGGCAATACTACGAGCAGTACGTC. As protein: CASSPQGQYYEQYV.

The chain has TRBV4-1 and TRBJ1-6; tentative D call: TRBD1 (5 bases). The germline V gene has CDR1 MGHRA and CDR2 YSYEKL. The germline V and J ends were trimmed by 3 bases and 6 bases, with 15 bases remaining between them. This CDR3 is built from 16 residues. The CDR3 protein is CASSHGGGKGNSPLHF. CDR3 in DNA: TGCGCCAGCAGCCACGGTGGGGGGAAAGGTAATTCACCCCTCCACTTT.

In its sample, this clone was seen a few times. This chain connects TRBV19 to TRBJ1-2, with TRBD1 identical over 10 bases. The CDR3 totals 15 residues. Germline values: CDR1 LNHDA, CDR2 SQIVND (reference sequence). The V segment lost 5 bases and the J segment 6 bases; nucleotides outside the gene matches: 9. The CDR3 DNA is TGTGCCAGTAGTCCAATACGACAGGGGGCTAATGGCTACACCTTC. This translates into CASSPIRQGANGYTF.

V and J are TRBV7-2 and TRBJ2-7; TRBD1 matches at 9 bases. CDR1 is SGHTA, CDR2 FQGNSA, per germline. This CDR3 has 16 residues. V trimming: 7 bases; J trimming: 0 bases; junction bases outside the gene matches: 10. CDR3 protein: CASNPKNRGLSYEQYF. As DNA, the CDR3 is TGTGCCAGCAACCCAAAAAACAGGGGGCTCTCCTACGAGCAGTACTTC. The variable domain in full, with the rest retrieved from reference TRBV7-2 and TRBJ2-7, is GAGVSQSPSNKVTEKGKDVELRCDPISGHTALYWYRQSLGQGLEFLIYFQGNSAPDKSGLPSDRFSAERTGGSVSTLTIQRTQQEDSAVYLCASNPKNRGLSYEQYFGPGTRLTVT.

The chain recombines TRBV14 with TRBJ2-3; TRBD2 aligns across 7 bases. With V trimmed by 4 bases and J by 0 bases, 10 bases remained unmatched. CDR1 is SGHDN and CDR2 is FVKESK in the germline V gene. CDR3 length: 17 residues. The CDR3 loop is CASSRRGGRGSTDTQYF. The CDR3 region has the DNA TGTGCCAGCAGCCGGCGCGGTGGGAGGGGTAGCACAGATACGCAGTATTTT. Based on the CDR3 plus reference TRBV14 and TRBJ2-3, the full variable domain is EAGVTQFPSHSVIEKGQTVTLRCDPISGHDNLYWYRRVMGKEIKFLLHFVKESKQDESGMPNNRFLAERTGGTYSTLKVQPAELEDSGVYFCASSRRGGRGSTDTQYFGPGTRLTVL.

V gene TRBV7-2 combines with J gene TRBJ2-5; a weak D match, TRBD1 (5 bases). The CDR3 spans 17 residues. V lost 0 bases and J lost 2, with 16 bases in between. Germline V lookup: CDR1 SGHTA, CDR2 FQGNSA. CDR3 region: CASSLAGPWGPQETQYF. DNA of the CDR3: TGTGCCAGCAGCTTAGCCGGGCCATGGGGCCCTCAAGAGACCCAGTACTTC.

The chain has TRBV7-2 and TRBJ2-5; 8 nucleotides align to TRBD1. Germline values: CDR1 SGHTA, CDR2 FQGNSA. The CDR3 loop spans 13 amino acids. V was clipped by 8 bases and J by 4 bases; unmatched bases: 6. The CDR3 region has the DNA TGTGCCAGCGGGGACAGGAGGTCAGAGACCCAGTACTTC. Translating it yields CASGDRRSETQYF.

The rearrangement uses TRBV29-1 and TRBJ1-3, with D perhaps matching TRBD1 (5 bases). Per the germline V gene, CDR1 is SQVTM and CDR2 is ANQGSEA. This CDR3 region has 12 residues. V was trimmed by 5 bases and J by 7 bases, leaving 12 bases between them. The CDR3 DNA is TGCAGCGTTTCAGGGTTGGGGAACACCATATATTTT. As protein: CSVSGLGNTIYF.

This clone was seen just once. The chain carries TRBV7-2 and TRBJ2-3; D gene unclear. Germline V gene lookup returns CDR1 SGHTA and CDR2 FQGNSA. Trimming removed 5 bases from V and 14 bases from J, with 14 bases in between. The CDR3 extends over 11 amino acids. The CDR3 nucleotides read TGTGCCAGCAGCCTCAAACAAATTCGGTATTTT. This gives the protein CASSLKQIRYF.

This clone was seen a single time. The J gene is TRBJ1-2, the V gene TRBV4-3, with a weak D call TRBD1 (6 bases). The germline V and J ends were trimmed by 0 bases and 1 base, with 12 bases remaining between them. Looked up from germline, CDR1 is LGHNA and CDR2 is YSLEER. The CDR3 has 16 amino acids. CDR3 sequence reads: CASSQDGGSFNYGYTF. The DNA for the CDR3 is TGCGCCAGCAGCCAAGATGGGGGCAGCTTTAACTATGGCTACACCTTC.

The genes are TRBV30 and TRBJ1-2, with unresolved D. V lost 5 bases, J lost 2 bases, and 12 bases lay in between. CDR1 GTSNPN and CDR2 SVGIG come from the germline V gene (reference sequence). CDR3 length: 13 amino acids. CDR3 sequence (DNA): TGTGCCTGGCTCGGGGAGCCCAACTATGGCTACACCTTC. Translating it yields CAWLGEPNYGYTF.

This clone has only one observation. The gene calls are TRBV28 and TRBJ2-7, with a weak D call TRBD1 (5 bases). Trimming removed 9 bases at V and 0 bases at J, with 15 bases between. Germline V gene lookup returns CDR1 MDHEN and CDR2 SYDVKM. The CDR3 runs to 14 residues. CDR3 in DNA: TGTGCCAGTAACAGGCCTTTGAGCTCCTACGAGCAGTACTTC. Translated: CASNRPLSSYEQYF. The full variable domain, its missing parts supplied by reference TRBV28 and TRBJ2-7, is DVKVTQSSRYLVKRTGEKVFLECVQDMDHENMFWYRQDPGLGLRLIYFSYDVKMKEKGDIPEGYSVSREKKERFSLILESASTNQTSMYLCASNRPLSSYEQYFGPGTRLTVT.

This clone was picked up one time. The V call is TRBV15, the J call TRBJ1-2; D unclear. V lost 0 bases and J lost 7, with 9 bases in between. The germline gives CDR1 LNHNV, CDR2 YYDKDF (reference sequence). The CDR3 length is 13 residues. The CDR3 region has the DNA TGTGCCACCAGCAGAGATGAGGCGGTTGGCTACACCTTC. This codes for CATSRDEAVGYTF.

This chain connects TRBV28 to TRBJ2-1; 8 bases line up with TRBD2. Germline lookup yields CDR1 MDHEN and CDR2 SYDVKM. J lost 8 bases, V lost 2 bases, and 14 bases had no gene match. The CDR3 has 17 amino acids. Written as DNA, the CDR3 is TGTGCCAGCAGTTTAGTTAGCGGGGTTGGAGGTACGGATGAGCAGTTCTTC. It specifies CASSLVSGVGGTDEQFF.

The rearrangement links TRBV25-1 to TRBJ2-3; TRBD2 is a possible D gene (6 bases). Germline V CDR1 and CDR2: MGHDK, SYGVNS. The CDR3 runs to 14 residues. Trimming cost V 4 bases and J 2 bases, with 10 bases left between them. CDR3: CASSVTRDTDTQYF. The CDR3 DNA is TGTGCCAGCAGTGTGACTAGGGACACAGATACGCAGTATTTT.

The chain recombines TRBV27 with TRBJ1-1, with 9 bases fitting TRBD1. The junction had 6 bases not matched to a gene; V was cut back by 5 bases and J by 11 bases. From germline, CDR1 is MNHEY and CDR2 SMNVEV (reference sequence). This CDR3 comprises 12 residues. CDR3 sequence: CASSALQGAAFF. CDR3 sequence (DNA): TGTGCCAGCAGTGCCTTACAGGGGGCCGCTTTCTTT.

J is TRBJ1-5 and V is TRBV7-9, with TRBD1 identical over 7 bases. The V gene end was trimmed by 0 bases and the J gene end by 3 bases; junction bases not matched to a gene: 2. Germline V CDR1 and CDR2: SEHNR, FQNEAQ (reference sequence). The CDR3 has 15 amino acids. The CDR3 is CASSLATGVNQPQHF. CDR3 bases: TGTGCCAGCAGCTTAGCCACAGGGGTCAATCAGCCCCAGCATTTT.

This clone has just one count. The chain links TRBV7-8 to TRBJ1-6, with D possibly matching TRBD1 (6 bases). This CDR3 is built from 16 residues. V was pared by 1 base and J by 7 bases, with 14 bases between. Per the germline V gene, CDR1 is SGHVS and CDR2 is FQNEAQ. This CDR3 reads CASSLDRGAGNSPLHF. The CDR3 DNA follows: TGTGCCAGCAGCTTAGATCGGGGGGCTGGGAATTCACCCCTCCACTTT.

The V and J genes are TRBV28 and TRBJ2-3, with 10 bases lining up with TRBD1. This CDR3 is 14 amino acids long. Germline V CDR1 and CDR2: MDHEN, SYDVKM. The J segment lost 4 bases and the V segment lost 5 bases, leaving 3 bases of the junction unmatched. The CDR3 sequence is CASSRDRGSDTQYF. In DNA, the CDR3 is TGTGCCAGCAGTAGGGACAGGGGATCAGATACGCAGTATTTT.

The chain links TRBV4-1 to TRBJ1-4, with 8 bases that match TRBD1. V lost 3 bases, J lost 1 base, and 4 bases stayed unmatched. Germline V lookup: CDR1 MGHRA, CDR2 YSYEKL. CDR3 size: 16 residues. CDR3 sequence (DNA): TGCGCCAGCAGCCAGGGACAGGCCAGAACTAATGAAAAACTGTTTTTT. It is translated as CASSQGQARTNEKLFF.

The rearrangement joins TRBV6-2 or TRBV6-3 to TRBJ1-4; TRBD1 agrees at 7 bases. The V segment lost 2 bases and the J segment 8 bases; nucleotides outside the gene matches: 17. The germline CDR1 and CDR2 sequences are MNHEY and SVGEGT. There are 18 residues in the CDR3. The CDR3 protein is CASSYAAGTAASEEKLFF. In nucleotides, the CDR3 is TGTGCCAGCAGTTACGCCGCCGGGACAGCGGCGTCGGAGGAAAAACTGTTTTTT.